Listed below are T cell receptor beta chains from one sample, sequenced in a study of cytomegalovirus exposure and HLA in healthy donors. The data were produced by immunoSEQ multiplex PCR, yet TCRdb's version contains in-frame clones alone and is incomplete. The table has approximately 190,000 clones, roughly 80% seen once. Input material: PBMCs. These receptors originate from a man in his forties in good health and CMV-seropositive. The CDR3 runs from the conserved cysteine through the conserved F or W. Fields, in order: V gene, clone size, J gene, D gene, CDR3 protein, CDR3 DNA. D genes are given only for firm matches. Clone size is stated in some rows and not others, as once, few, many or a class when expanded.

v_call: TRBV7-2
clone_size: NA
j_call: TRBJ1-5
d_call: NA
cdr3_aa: CASSLRSNQPQHF
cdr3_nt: TGTGCCAGCAGCTTACGTAGCAATCAGCCCCAGCATTTT

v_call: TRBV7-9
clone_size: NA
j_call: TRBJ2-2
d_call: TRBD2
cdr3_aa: CASSRTGGVTGELFF
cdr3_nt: TGTGCCAGCAGCCGCACTGGGGGGGTCACCGGGGAGCTGTTTTTT

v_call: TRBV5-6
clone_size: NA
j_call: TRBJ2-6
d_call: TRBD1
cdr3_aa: CASSLADRVSGANVLTF
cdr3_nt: TGTGCCAGCAGCTTGGCCGACAGGGTCTCTGGGGCCAACGTCCTGACTTTC

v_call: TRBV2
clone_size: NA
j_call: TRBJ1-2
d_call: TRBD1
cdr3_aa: CASSSGQGFRGYTF
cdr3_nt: TGTGCCAGCAGTTCGGGACAGGGTTTTCGTGGCTACACCTTC

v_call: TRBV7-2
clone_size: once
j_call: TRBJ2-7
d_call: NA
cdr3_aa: CASSLAPREQYF
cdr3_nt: TGTGCCAGCAGCTTAGCTCCCCGGGAGCAGTACTTC

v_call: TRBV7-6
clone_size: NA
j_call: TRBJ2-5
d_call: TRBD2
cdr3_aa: CASSLAGGGETQYF
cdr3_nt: TGTGCCAGCAGCTTAGCCGGGGGGGGAGAGACCCAGTACTTC

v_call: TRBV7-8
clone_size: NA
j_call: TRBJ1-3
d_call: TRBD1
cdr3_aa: CASSLRDREGVGSGNTIYF
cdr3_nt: TGTGCCAGCAGCTTACGGGACAGGGAAGGAGTGGGCTCTGGAAACACCATATATTTT

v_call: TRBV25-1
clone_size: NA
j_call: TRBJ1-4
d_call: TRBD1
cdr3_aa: CASSEGWAGGEKLFF
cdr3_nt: TGTGCCAGCAGTGAAGGTTGGGCAGGGGGTGAAAAACTGTTTTTT

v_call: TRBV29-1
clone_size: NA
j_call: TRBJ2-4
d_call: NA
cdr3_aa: CSVEGGTKNIQYF
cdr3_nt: TGCAGCGTTGAGGGGGGAACCAAAAACATTCAGTACTTC

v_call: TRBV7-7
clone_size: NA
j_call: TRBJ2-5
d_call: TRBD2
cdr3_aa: CASSQTSEETQYF
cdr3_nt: TGTGCTAGCAGCCAGACTAGCGAAGAGACCCAGTACTTC

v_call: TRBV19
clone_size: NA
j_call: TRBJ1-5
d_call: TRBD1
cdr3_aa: CASSMGQKNQPQHF
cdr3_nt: TGTGCCAGTAGTATGGGACAGAAAAATCAGCCCCAGCATTTT

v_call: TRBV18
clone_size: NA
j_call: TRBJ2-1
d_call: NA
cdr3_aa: CASSPTTETYNEQFF
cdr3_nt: TGTGCCAGCTCACCAACGACAGAAACCTACAATGAGCAGTTCTTC

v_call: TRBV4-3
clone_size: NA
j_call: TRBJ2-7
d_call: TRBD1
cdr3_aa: CASSQVSRQGDYEQYF
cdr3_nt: TGCGCCAGCAGCCAAGTATCGCGACAGGGGGACTACGAGCAGTACTTC

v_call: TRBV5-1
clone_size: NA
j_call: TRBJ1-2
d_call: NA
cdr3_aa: CASSPTGGGGYTF
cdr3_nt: TGCGCCAGCAGCCCGACCGGGGGAGGGGGCTACACCTTC

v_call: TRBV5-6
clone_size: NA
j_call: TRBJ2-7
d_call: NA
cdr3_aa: CASSDPPGQWGAYEQYF
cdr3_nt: TGTGCCAGCAGCGATCCGCCGGGACAGTGGGGGGCCTACGAGCAGTACTTC

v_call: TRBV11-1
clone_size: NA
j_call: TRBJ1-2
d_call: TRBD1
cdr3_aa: CASSDVDRRNYGYTF
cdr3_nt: TGTGCCAGCAGCGACGTGGACAGGCGAAACTATGGCTACACCTTC

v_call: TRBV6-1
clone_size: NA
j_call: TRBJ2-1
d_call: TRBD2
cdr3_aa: CASSEQLAGGYNEQFF
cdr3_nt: TGTGCCAGCAGTGAACAACTAGCGGGGGGTTACAATGAGCAGTTCTTC

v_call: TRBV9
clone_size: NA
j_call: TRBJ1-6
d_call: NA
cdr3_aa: CASSSGQGHLNSPLHF
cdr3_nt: TGTGCCAGCAGCTCAGGTCAGGGACACCTCAATTCACCCCTCCACTTT

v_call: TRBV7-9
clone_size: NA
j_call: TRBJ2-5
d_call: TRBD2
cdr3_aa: CASSFSGGQQETQYF
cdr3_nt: TGTGCCAGCAGCTTTAGCGGGGGGCAACAAGAGACCCAGTACTTC

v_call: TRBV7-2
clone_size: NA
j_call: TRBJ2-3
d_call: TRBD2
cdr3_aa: CASSLTSGGAVETQYF
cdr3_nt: TGTGCCAGCAGCTTAACTAGCGGGGGGGCCGTTGAGACGCAGTATTTT

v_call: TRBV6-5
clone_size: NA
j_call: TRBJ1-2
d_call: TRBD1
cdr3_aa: CASRGDRGSRYGYTF
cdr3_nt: TGTGCCAGCAGGGGAGACAGGGGATCCCGCTATGGCTACACCTTC

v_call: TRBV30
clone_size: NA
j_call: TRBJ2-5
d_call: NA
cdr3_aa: CAWSPEAETQYF
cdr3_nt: TGTGCCTGGAGTCCCGAGGCAGAGACCCAGTACTTC

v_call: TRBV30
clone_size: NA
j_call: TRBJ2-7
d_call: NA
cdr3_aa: CAWREFYEQYF
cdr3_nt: TGTGCCTGGAGAGAGTTCTACGAGCAGTACTTC

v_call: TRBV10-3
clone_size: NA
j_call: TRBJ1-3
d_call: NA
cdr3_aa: CAISGATASSGNTIYF
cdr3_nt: TGTGCCATCAGTGGTGCGACAGCCAGCTCTGGAAACACCATATATTTT

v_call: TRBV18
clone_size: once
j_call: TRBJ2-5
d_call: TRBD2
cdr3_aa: CASSPLTGGGPQETQYF
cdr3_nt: TGTGCCAGCTCACCACTGACCGGGGGGGGTCCCCAAGAGACCCAGTACTTC

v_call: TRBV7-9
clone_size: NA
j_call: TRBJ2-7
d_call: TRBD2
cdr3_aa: CASSPRRPGGYEQYF
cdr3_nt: TGTGCCAGCAGCCCCAGGCGACCGGGGGGCTACGAGCAGTACTTC

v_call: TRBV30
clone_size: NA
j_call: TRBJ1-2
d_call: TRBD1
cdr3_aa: CAWKRTGFTYGYTF
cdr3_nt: TGTGCCTGGAAGAGGACAGGGTTTACCTATGGCTACACCTTC